This is a list of T cell receptor beta chains from one sample in a study of blood T cell repertoires in COVID-19. Profiling relied on immunoSEQ multiplex PCR, and the TCRdb table lists in-frame clones only, not all of them. The sample contains 200,000 to 250,000 clones, approximately 75% of which appear only once. The specimen was PBMCs or T cells enriched from blood (not recorded which). These receptors were taken from a man between 35 and 55 years old who had recovered from COVID-19. Both conserved end residues are part of each CDR3. Fields, in order: V gene, J gene, CDR3 protein.

TRBV18	TRBJ2-3	CASSHEPRGGRADTQYF
TRBV4-2	TRBJ2-1	CASSQARINEQFF
TRBV30	TRBJ1-4	CAWRRAGANEKLFF
TRBV6-2/TRBV6-3	TRBJ1-5	CASSYSWGRVKGGNQPQHF
TRBV29-1	TRBJ1-2	CSVEDQRGIDYTF
TRBV29-1	TRBJ1-1	CSVASNTEAFF
TRBV27	TRBJ1-5	CASSFSTGPQHF
TRBV6-2/TRBV6-3	TRBJ1-1	CASSYSGQGSSEAFF
TRBV21-1	TRBJ1-5	CATTRAQPQHF
TRBV27	TRBJ1-1	CASSFGTGGKMEAFF
TRBV10-3	TRBJ1-1	CAISPTGGNLNTEAFF
TRBV7-3	TRBJ1-1	CASSAGANTEAFF
TRBV6-1	TRBJ1-1	CASSELATPFPEAFF
TRBV5-1	TRBJ1-4	CASSTQGAGTNEKLFF
TRBV3-1/TRBV3-2	TRBJ2-2	CASSQTEEQTGELFF
TRBV19	TRBJ2-7	CASSPTSGDSYEQYF
TRBV19	TRBJ2-6	CASSMKTGSVSGANVLTF
TRBV7-2	TRBJ1-6	CASSRAAAGGSPLHF
TRBV3-1/TRBV3-2	TRBJ2-3	CASSQTKPGGLTDTQYF
TRBV3-1/TRBV3-2	TRBJ2-3	CASSARKGQGANTDTQYF
TRBV18	TRBJ1-1	CASSRGSGAEAFF
TRBV30	TRBJ1-1	CAWRRIGFEAFF
TRBV5-5	TRBJ2-6	CASSLGGLNSGANVLTF
TRBV10-1	TRBJ2-2	CASGNRAKELFF
TRBV19	TRBJ1-4	CASSMGHREKLFF
TRBV19	TRBJ2-1	CASTTWGERDNEQFF
TRBV4-1	TRBJ2-5	CASVKTGHPLETQYF
TRBV3-1/TRBV3-2	TRBJ2-1	CASSRPAGYNEQFF
TRBV12-5	TRBJ2-1	CASGSGSSYNEQFF
TRBV19	TRBJ2-5	CASSIREDRKETQYF
TRBV7-9	TRBJ1-1	CASSLEGGLTEAFF
TRBV27	TRBJ1-2	CASSRGGSANYGYTF